The next 26 T cell receptor beta chains were all read from a single sample in a study of PD-1 blockade in classical Hodgkin lymphoma. Sequencing used immunoSEQ multiplex PCR; TCRdb keeps in-frame clones, though not all of them. The table shows some 30,000 clones, with roughly 80% occurring only once. Time point given: cycle 4 day 1 (C4D1), after more than five weeks of nivolumab. Relapse after autologous stem cell transplantation occurred in every patient, and brentuximab vedotin exposure varied. The authors purified CD4+ T cells from thawed PBMCs by magnetic negative selection. The material sequenced was CD4+ T cells from blood, taken before the fourth cycle of nivolumab. Source of these receptors: a human donor with classical Hodgkin lymphoma.

This chain uses TRBV29-1 with TRBJ2-1; TRBD1 agrees at 8 bases. This CDR3 is 12 amino acids long. Looked up from germline, CDR1 is SQVTM and CDR2 is ANQGSEA. Losses at the gene ends were 2 bases for V and 8 bases for J; bases not matched to a gene: 2. CDR3 in DNA: TGCAGCGTTGAACCGGACAGGGATGAGCAGTTCTTC. Translated, it gives CSVEPDRDEQFF.

In its sample, this clone was seen a few times. This chain connects TRBV2 to TRBJ1-2; no definite D call. Germline V gene data show CDR1 as SNHLY and CDR2 as FYNNEI. Trimming shortened V by 1 base and J by 7 bases, and 10 bases separated the two germline ends. The CDR3 totals 13 residues. CDR3 nucleotide sequence: TGTGCCAGCAGTGAAGAGCGAAGGCTTGGCTACACCTTC. Amino acids: CASSEERRLGYTF.

The rearrangement links TRBV7-9 to TRBJ1-4; D remains unclear. The CDR3 sequence is 16 residues long. V lost 2 bases, J lost 4 bases, and 14 bases lay in between. The germline V gene encodes CDR1 SEHNR and CDR2 FQNEAQ (reference sequence). The CDR3, as DNA: TGTGCCAGCAGCTTAAGGCCCCAAGGCGGTAATGAAAAACTGTTTTTT. It yields the protein CASSLRPQGGNEKLFF. The whole variable domain, filled in from reference TRBV7-9 and TRBJ1-4, reads DTGVSQNPRHKITKRGQNVTFRCDPISEHNRLYWYRQTLGQGPEFLTYFQNEAQLEKSRLLSDRFSAERPKGSFSTLEIQRTEQGDSAMYLCASSLRPQGGNEKLFFGSGTQLSVL.

The genes are TRBV18 and TRBJ2-3, with D possibly being TRBD1 (5 bases). With 0 bases removed from V and 1 base from J, the gap between germline ends came to 11 bases. The CDR3 is made up of 16 amino acids. CDR1 and CDR2 from the germline V gene are KGHSH and LQKENI. CDR3 DNA sequence: TGTGCCAGCTCACCACCAGGGGATTGGGGCACAGATACGCAGTATTTT. It encodes CASSPPGDWGTDTQYF.

This clone turned up a few times. The genes are TRBV7-9 and TRBJ1-1; weak D call: TRBD1 (6 bases). The CDR3 covers 13 residues. Trimming stripped 6 bases from V and 3 bases from J, with 11 bases between. Germline V lookup: CDR1 SEHNR, CDR2 FQNEAQ (reference sequence). Here the CDR3 DNA reads TGTGCCAGCAGGGAGGGGGTCCACACTGAAGCTTTCTTT. This sequence encodes CASREGVHTEAFF.

V and J are TRBV2 and TRBJ2-2; maybe TRBD1 (5 bases). V lost 0 bases, J lost 0 bases, and 17 bases lay in between. The length of the CDR3 is 19 residues. Per germline, CDR1 SNHLY and CDR2 FYNNEI. The CDR3 nucleotides read TGTGCCAGCAGTGAAGCGCTTCTCGGTTGGACACCGAACACCGGGGAGCTGTTTTTT. This gives the protein CASSEALLGWTPNTGELFF.

V usage is TRBV30 and J usage is TRBJ1-1; D gene uncertain. CDR1 is GTSNPN and CDR2 is SVGIG in the germline V gene (reference sequence). V was shortened by 8 bases and J by 2 bases, with 9 bases between the two germline ends. The CDR3 extends over 11 amino acids. The CDR3 DNA is TGTGCCGGTGAGCGTAACACTGAAGCTTTCTTT. Translating it yields CAGERNTEAFF.

V gene TRBV28 combines with J gene TRBJ2-5; the D is unclear. Trimming took off 2 bases at V and 3 bases at J, with 13 bases between the two ends. The germline V gene has CDR1 MDHEN and CDR2 SYDVKM. The CDR3 covers 15 residues. The CDR3 here is CASSLITANKETQYF. The CDR3, as DNA: TGTGCCAGCAGTTTAATTACAGCTAATAAAGAGACCCAGTACTTC. The whole variable domain, remainder taken from reference TRBV28 and TRBJ2-5, is DVKVTQSSRYLVKRTGEKVFLECVQDMDHENMFWYRQDPGLGLRLIYFSYDVKMKEKGDIPEGYSVSREKKERFSLILESASTNQTSMYLCASSLITANKETQYFGPGTRLLVL.

J is TRBJ2-1 and V is TRBV29-1; TRBD2 agrees at 13 bases. CDR1 and CDR2 (germline): SQVTM, ANQGSEA. V was pared by 4 bases and J by 5 bases, with 2 bases of the junction left unmatched. The CDR3 has 14 amino acids. Written as DNA, the CDR3 is TGCAGCGTTGTGACTAGCGGGGGGAACAATGAGCAGTTCTTC. Encoded protein: CSVVTSGGNNEQFF.

The chain carries TRBV30 and TRBJ1-5; 7 bases are shared with TRBD1. The germline V gene has CDR1 GTSNPN and CDR2 SVGIG (reference sequence). V lost 4 bases to trimming and J lost 9 bases; unmatched junction nucleotides: 12. The length of the CDR3 is 14 residues. The CDR3 sequence is CAWNRGTDHRPQHF. Written as DNA, the CDR3 is TGTGCCTGGAACAGGGGAACAGATCACAGGCCCCAGCATTTT.

The V and J genes are TRBV19 and TRBJ2-3; D not certain. CDR1 is LNHDA and CDR2 is SQIVND in the germline V gene (reference sequence). V lost 6 bases and J lost 7, with 8 bases in between. There are 11 residues in the CDR3. The CDR3 region is CASRQEYTQYF. The DNA for the CDR3 is TGTGCCAGTAGACAAGAATATACGCAGTATTTT.

V usage is TRBV7-3 and J usage is TRBJ2-3, with 11 bases aligning to TRBD2. The CDR3 extends over 13 amino acids. V gave up 5 bases and J gave up 14 bases; unmatched junction bases: 9. Per germline, CDR1 SGHTA and CDR2 FQGTGA. CDR3 protein: CASSTLAGDVSYF. DNA of the CDR3: TGTGCCAGCAGCACACTAGCGGGGGATGTTTCGTATTTT.

The chain combines TRBV25-1 with TRBJ1-1, with 9 bases that match TRBD1. The CDR3 spans 14 residues. V shed 9 bases, J shed 11 bases, and the junction held 16 bases outside the gene matches. The germline gives CDR1 MGHDK, CDR2 SYGVNS. In DNA form, the CDR3 reads TGTGCCAGTACCATCGGGGACACAGGGGGCGCCGCTTTCTTT. Protein: CASTIGDTGGAAFF.

The rearrangement joins TRBV7-2 to TRBJ2-4; perhaps TRBD2 as D (6 bases). The CDR3 has 19 amino acids. Trimming pared 1 base from V and 0 bases from J, leaving 19 bases between. Per germline, CDR1 SGHTA and CDR2 FQGNSA. For the CDR3, the DNA is TGTGCCAGCAGCTTAGAGAGTCAGGGCGGGGTGAAAGCCAAAAACATTCAGTACTTC. Translation: CASSLESQGGVKAKNIQYF.

This chain joins TRBV23-1 and TRBJ2-1; D unclear. TRBV23-1 is an open reading frame whose function is uncertain. The V end was cut by 4 bases, the J end by 1 base, with 8 bases between. This CDR3 has 14 amino acids. The CDR3 region is CASSPRGSYNEQFF. The CDR3 bases are TGCGCCAGCAGTCCGAGAGGTTCCTACAATGAGCAGTTCTTC.

As concerns this clone: A read error may account for a junction end that differs from germline. The chain recombines TRBV4-3 with TRBJ1-4, with D hard to call. There are 15 residues in the CDR3. The germline V gene encodes CDR1 LGHNA and CDR2 YSLEER. The CDR3 reads CTSSQMRAANEKLFF. The CDR3 coding sequence is TGCACCAGCAGCCAAATGAGGGCTGCTAATGAAAAACTGTTTTTT.

The gene calls are TRBV6-6 and TRBJ2-1; tentative D call: TRBD1 (6 bases). The CDR3 is 14 residues long. Looked up from germline, CDR1 is MNHNY and CDR2 is SVGAGI (reference sequence). V shed 6 bases and J shed 7 bases, with 16 bases lying between them. This chain's CDR3 is CASSYSGDWNEQFF. In DNA form, the CDR3 reads TGTGCCAGCAGCTATTCAGGGGATTGGAATGAGCAGTTCTTC.

The rearrangement joins TRBV10-3 to TRBJ2-7; D is ambiguous. Between the trimmed V and J ends, which lost 0 bases and 2 bases, there was a span of 11 bases. The CDR3 extends over 15 amino acids. Germline assignment: CDR1 ENHRY and CDR2 SYGVKD. The CDR3 nucleotides are TGTGCCATCAGTGAGTCGAGCTTCTGGGCCTACGAGCAGTACTTC. Translating it yields CAISESSFWAYEQYF.

The V call is TRBV6-5, the J call TRBJ2-7; D remains unclear. Deletions cut 6 bases from V and 4 bases from J, with 7 bases between. The CDR3 extends over 11 amino acids. CDR1 and CDR2 from the germline V gene are MNHEY and SVGAGI. CDR3 in amino acids: CASSASYEQYF. In DNA form, the CDR3 reads TGTGCCAGCAGCGCGAGTTACGAGCAGTACTTC.

The chain has TRBV6-5 and TRBJ2-5, with a possible D match to TRBD2 (6 bases). CDR3 length equals 13 residues. Looked up from germline, CDR1 is MNHEY and CDR2 is SVGAGI. V dropped 3 bases and J dropped 9 bases, with 14 bases sitting between them. The CDR3 region is CASSYRGLEAQYF. The CDR3 DNA follows: TGTGCCAGCAGTTATAGGGGACTTGAGGCCCAGTACTTC.

V usage is TRBV5-4 and J usage is TRBJ2-7, with unresolved D. CDR3 length equals 16 residues. Trimming pared 1 base from V and 4 bases from J, leaving 18 bases between. The germline V gene encodes CDR1 SGHNT and CDR2 YYREEE (reference sequence). The CDR3 region has the DNA TGTGCCAGCAGCTTGTTTTCGGCAGCCAATTTTTACGAGCAGTACTTC. It yields the protein CASSLFSAANFYEQYF.

This clone has just a few counts. The chain couples TRBV11-3 to TRBJ2-7; D not certain. The germline CDR1 and CDR2 sequences are SGHNT and YENEEA. The CDR3 has 12 residues. Between the trimmed V and J ends, which lost 4 bases and 5 bases, there was a span of 9 bases. CDR3 DNA: TGTGCCAGCAGCTCACGTCCCCACGAGCAGTACTTC. Translation gives CASSSRPHEQYF.

The CDR3 sequence is CASSFDGNTIYF. DNA for the CDR3: TGTGCCAGCAGCTTTGATGGAAACACCATATATTTT. The chain combines TRBV11-2 with TRBJ1-3; no definite D call. V shed 3 bases and J shed 3 bases, with 3 bases lying between them. Germline V CDR1 and CDR2: SGHAT, FQNNGV. The CDR3 covers 12 residues.

This chain links TRBV5-1 with TRBJ2-2, with 12 bases matching TRBD2. The CDR3 has 15 amino acids. V dropped 4 bases and J dropped 5; count of bases not matched to a gene: 3. Germline V gene data show CDR1 as SGHRS and CDR2 as YFSETQ. The CDR3 loop is CASSLAGGLTGELFF. In DNA form, the CDR3 reads TGCGCCAGCAGCCTAGCGGGGGGGCTTACCGGGGAGCTGTTTTTT.

The chain recombines TRBV29-1 with TRBJ1-4, with 7 bases aligning to TRBD1. The CDR3 loop spans 11 amino acids. Germline loops: CDR1 SQVTM, CDR2 ANQGSEA. The J segment lost 8 bases and the V segment lost 6 bases, leaving 3 bases of the junction unmatched. The CDR3 bases are TGCAGCGTGCCCAGGGGGGAAAAACTGTTTTTT. Its protein product is CSVPRGEKLFF. The whole variable domain, filled in from reference TRBV29-1 and TRBJ1-4, reads SAVISQKPSRDICQRGTSLTIQCQVDSQVTMMFWYRQQPGQSLTLIATANQGSEATYESGFVIDKFPISRPNLTFSTLTVSNMSPEDSSIYLCSVPRGEKLFFGSGTQLSVL.

The chain has TRBV15 and TRBJ1-2; a weak D match, TRBD1 (6 bases). Trimming shortened V by 0 bases and J by 8 bases, and 13 bases separated the two germline ends. The CDR3 extends over 14 amino acids. CDR1 is LNHNV, CDR2 YYDKDF, per germline (reference sequence). CDR3 nucleotides: TGTGCCACCAGCAGAGATTTAACAGGGAGCGGCTACACCTTC. Translation gives CATSRDLTGSGYTF.